The source of this T cell receptor beta chain is a study of cytomegalovirus exposure and HLA in healthy donors (dated by TCRdb to about 2017). At the level of the whole study: In an earlier analysis of approximately 640 of the donors, 276 Gb of sequence data and some 120 million unique TCR beta sequences from 180 million or so T cells were reported. An early release covering approximately 600 HLA-typed donors comprised approximately 300 gigabases of sequencing data and approximately 80 million unique TCR sequences. Of the roughly 410 genotyped donors, approximately 81% were placed in the genetic ancestry cluster associated with self-reported Caucasian donors. The study aimed to test whether signatures of past pathogen exposure could be identified by cataloging public T cell receptors. The study used immunosequencing to profile the T cell repertoires of several hundred subjects and linked those repertoires to cytomegalovirus serostatus. Along with the roughly 670-subject first cohort, a separate validation cohort of 120 different subjects was used. To predict cytomegalovirus infection status, the study brought together high-throughput TCR immunosequencing, statistical association of individual TCRs with disease status, and machine learning. A later analysis re-analyzed previously published TCR beta repertoires from 650 to 800 donors and added high-resolution HLA genotyping to study TCR occurrence patterns. In the later analysis, no new phenotypic data were used to find candidate immune exposures; instead, reliance was placed on TCR beta sequences and their occurrence across donors. An earlier analysis of approximately 640 of the donors applied high-throughput TCR beta sequencing to assess whether each TCR beta V gene segment acted as functional or pseudogenic. Donor age, sex, ethnicity and CMV serostatus were compiled together with the repertoire data. In a later genetic analysis, genome-wide SNP genotypes for 398 of the 666 donors were used, and that subset was treated as a discovery cohort. All discovery cohort repertoires had been generated on a single sequencing platform. HLA typing included class I and class II loci at four-digit resolution. The number of typed donors differed by locus: about 620-640 for A, B, C, DRB1 and DQB1; some 500 for DQA1; around 580 for DPA1; and around 450 for DPB1. Several DR-DQ haplotypes were handled as single units for association and clustering because linkage in the cohort was strong. Among roughly 400 genotyped donors of the cohort, an average of around 240,000 unique TCR beta nucleotide sequences was sequenced per donor, of which 15% to 20% were non-productive. Summary of the overall study and its limitations: A cluster of highly shared sequence variants was judged likely to represent a technical artifact of the sequencing pipeline. Most TCR sequences were observed very rarely across donors, whereas some public TCRs were present in many individuals. When HLA alleles, especially DR and DQ, strongly co-occurred, attributing TCR associations to individual alleles was difficult. According to a later analysis, parvovirus B19, influenza, CMV and Epstein-Barr virus appeared linked to several top co-occurrence clusters. Only TCR beta chains were sequenced in this cohort, and the absence of alpha or paired-chain data limited detectable features. Because some donors lacked HLA typing at each locus, the association tests relied only on the typed subset. Sequencing depth was assumed to be roughly uniform across donors in the presence/absence analyses, though that assumption may not hold. Because counts were too low, roughly 18 rarely observed V segments, including chromosome 9 orphons, were left out of the earlier analysis of 587 of the donors. A further reported finding was that TCR beta sequences accurately predicted the HLA-A and HLA-B alleles for most subjects in the first cohort. The classifier was reported to diagnose cytomegalovirus status with high specificity and sensitivity in both the original and validation cohorts. The 87-base-pair reads could not distinguish some IMGT-functional V segments, including TRBV6-2 and TRBV6-3, so those segments were excluded. In vitro tests confirmed that a few of the cytomegalovirus-associated TCR beta chains recognize cytomegalovirus antigens. A later analysis found that most CMV-associated TCR beta chains appeared HLA-restricted, with HLA associations seemingly driven largely by CMV exposure. In an earlier analysis of approximately 590 of the donors, most TCR beta V segments appeared in productive rearrangements about 87% or about 30% of the time, broadly matching IMGT annotations. A later analysis found that HLA-associated TCR beta chains were more clonally expanded and had lower generation probabilities than equally common non-associated chains. Correlated functional status among segregating V segments might reflect linkage disequilibrium, but an unknown experimental factor could not be ruled out. According to a later analysis, TCR association rates differed among HLA loci, with DRB1 alleles showing the most associated TCRs and HLA-C alleles showing the fewest. For the cohort, immune exposure information was limited to CMV serostatus. A later genetic analysis associated a missense DCLRE1C variant with V-gene and J-gene trimming of TCR beta chains, and an independent cohort replicated the association. A total of 150 to 200 TCR beta chains were listed by the study as associated with cytomegalovirus. The authors suggested that the approach could potentially be extended to other disease states and immunological phenotypes. Specific HLA alleles were associated with 18,000 or so TCR beta sequences at a false discovery rate of 0.05 in a later analysis. A later genetic analysis reported fewer N-insertions in productive TCRs among donors in an Asian-associated ancestry cluster than the roughly 700-donor mean.

The receptor library was made with the immunoSEQ multiplex PCR assay. For the multiplex PCR, a mixture combining 60 forward primers for TCR Vbeta segments and 13 reverse primers for TCR Jbeta segments was used. The CDR3 region of rearranged TCR beta genes was amplified from genomic DNA by a multiplex PCR assay. The Illumina HiSeq System was used to sequence the amplified TCR beta libraries as 87-base-pair reads. The study's processing was this. In a later analysis, tens of millions of unique TCR beta chains were counted across the roughly 610 repertoires, and roughly 11 million of these chains were shared by at least two donors. To remove PCR and sequencing errors, raw reads were error-corrected and collapsed into unique sequences using a nearest-neighbor algorithm that merged closely related sequences. V, D and J gene segments were assigned by aligning CDR3 sequences to IMGT reference sequences. For a sequence to be retained, a match of at least six nucleotides was required to both a V gene segment and a J gene segment. A rearrangement counted as productive if the CDR3 had no stop codons and remained in frame with V and J, and every other rearrangement counted as non-productive. Following IMGT convention, CDR3 was defined as the stretch from the second conserved V-encoded cysteine up to the conserved J-encoded phenylalanine. The earlier analysis of fewer than 750 of the donors excluded sequences that lacked an unambiguous match to a single V gene segment. An earlier analysis of fewer than 750 of the donors called V segments functional above 56.7% productive rearrangements and segregating when the between-donor standard deviation exceeded 5%. A statistical classification framework was built for diagnosing cytomegalovirus status from the catalog of TCR beta chain sequences. In a later analysis, TCR nucleotide sequences were compared against IMGT/GENE-DB human TR gene sequences so that V and J genes could be assigned. In a later analysis, CDR3 sequences and most-parsimonious VDJ recombination scenarios were assigned using the TCRdist pipeline. A later analysis defined each TCR beta chain by its CDR3 amino acid sequence plus V-gene family, and excluded reads lacking a unique V-gene family. As a way to deal with suspected cross-contamination and a sequencing artifact, a later analysis dropped roughly 600 nucleotide sequences that were highly shared and had low generation probability. For each public chain, a later analysis derived a clonal expansion index from normalized ranks of inferred template counts within each repertoire. In a later analysis, generation probabilities were computed with a VDJ recombination model fitted to out-of-frame rearrangements, and the resulting probabilities were checked against IGoR. In a later analysis, hypergeometric tests were used to score TCR-TCR, TCR-HLA and TCR-CMV co-occurrence, with a repertoire-size bias correction applied to TCR pairs. To estimate false discovery rates, a later analysis permuted the HLA or CMV assignments 20 times. In a later analysis, co-occurring TCRs were grouped with DBSCAN, and TCRdist sequence similarity was added when clustering was performed within HLA-allele-positive subsets. Repertoires with fewer than 30,000 or more than 120,000 public chains, plus five repertoires with anomalous nucleotide sharing, were excluded from co-occurrence clustering. Drawn from immuneACCESS, this table holds only the in-frame rearrangements with V and J called that TCRdb kept. Clones are partly lost; checked studies trace under half to an unresolved V gene and leave the rest unexplained. Clone size and the V and J calls come from that table; the DNA yielded D and trimming. The sample table holds fewer than 120,000 clones, of which about three quarters were seen once. The top ten clonotypes cover roughly 2.9% of the sample.

CDR1 and CDR2, looked up from the germline V gene, are ENHRY and SYGVKD. Trimming accounts for 10 bases at V and 2 bases at J, while the number of junction bases matched to no gene is 4. The CDR3 measures 13 amino acids from cysteine to phenylalanine. The read is trimmed to its CDR3 DNA, 39 bases read in frame from base 1. As for this clone: Its antigen target is currently unknown. The sample holds no much larger clone one base away, and base qualities are not on file.

In total, fewer than 750 healthy bone marrow donors made up the cohort. All cohort members were sampled while nominally healthy, although unrecorded immune exposures were likely present. The donor tested CMV seropositive, placing the donor among the roughly 270 seropositive members of the cohort. Every donor gave a peripheral blood sample, and the peripheral blood mononuclear cells from that sample were used for TCR beta sequencing. The Qiagen DNeasy Blood Extraction Kit was used to extract genomic DNA from the blood cell samples. This chain is built from TRBV10-3 and TRBJ1-2; 10 central bases correspond to TRBD1. Sequenced material: PBMCs. The sequence was obtained from a woman aged 60-75 years in good health and CMV-seropositive. CDR3 reads: CASGTGENYGYTF. The nucleotide sequence reads TGTGCCAGCGGGACAGGGGAGAACTATGGCTACACCTTC.